This T cell receptor beta chain was found in a study of blood T cell repertoires in COVID-19. Study background: Material from acute and convalescent COVID-19 was sourced from the United States, Italy and Spain.

The CDR3 is made up of 12 amino acids. V lost 1 base to trimming and J lost 4 bases, with 4 bases between them. Original processing methods: Reference gene primer amplification in the assay estimated nucleated cell counts. Here immunoSEQ multiplex PCR was the method, and the copy in TCRdb shows in-frame clones only, minus some. That table is the source of V, J and clone size, and D and trimming were worked out from the DNA. The table lists 150,000 or so clones, roughly 80% of them singletons. In this sample, this clone turned up a few times. In the same sample, other DNA sequences code for this CDR3. The sequenced material came from peripheral blood. The V gene is TRBV12-3 or TRBV12-4, the J gene TRBJ1-2; no clear D gene. The clonotype was recovered from a woman in her 70s with COVID-19, enrolled during active disease. DNA of the CDR3: TGTGCCAGCAGTTTAGGCAGCTATGGCTACACCTTC. Amino acids: CASSLGSYGYTF.